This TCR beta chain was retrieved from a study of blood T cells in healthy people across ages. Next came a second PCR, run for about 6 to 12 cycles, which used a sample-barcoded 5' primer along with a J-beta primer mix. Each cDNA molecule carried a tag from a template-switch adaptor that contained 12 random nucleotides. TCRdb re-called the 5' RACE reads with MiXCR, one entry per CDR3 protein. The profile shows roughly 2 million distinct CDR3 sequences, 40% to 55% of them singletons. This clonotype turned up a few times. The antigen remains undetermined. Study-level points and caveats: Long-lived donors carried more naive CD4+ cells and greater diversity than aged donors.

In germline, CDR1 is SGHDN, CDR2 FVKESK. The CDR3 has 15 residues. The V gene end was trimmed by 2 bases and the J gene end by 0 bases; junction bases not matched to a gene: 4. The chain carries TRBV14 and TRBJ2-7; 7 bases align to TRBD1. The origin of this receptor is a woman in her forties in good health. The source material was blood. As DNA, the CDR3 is TGTGCCAGCAGCCAATGGGACAGCCTCTCCTACGAGCAGTACTTC. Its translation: CASSQWDSLSYEQYF.